The 22 T cell receptor beta chains below were found in one sample sequenced in a study of blood T cells in healthy people across ages. With a J-beta primer mix and a sample-barcoded 5' primer, a second PCR ran roughly 7 to 11 cycles. TCRdb used MiXCR to reprocess the 5' RACE reads, holding one entry per CDR3 protein. The repertoire holds 1,500,000 or so distinct CDR3 sequences, with approximately 43% as singletons. The sequenced sample consisted of blood. These receptor sequences come from a woman aged 18-29 years in good health.

V gene TRBV3-1 combines with J gene TRBJ2-7; D might be TRBD1 or TRBD2, each matching 5 bases. Germline assignment: CDR1 LGHDT and CDR2 YNNKEL (reference sequence). The CDR3 has 15 residues. V was shortened by 1 base and J by 2 bases, with 12 bases between the two germline ends. CDR3 DNA: TGTGCCAGCAGCCAAGCTTATGGGGGTGCCTACGAGCAGTACTTC. Encoded protein: CASSQAYGGAYEQYF.

The CDR3 spells CASSSTGALVNEAFF. Here the CDR3 DNA reads TGCGCCAGCAGCTCTACAGGGGCCCTAGTAAATGAAGCTTTCTTT. The rearrangement uses TRBV5-1 and TRBJ1-1; 7 bases map to TRBD1. Trimming at V came to 3 bases and at J to 7 bases, leaving 12 bases not matched to a gene. CDR1 and CDR2 from the germline V gene are SGHRS and YFSETQ. The CDR3 totals 15 residues. Based on the CDR3 plus reference TRBV5-1 and TRBJ1-1, the full variable domain is KAGVTQTPRYLIKTRGQQVTLSCSPISGHRSVSWYQQTPGQGLQFLFEYFSETQRNKGNFPGRFSGRQFSNSRSEMNVSTLELGDSALYLCASSSTGALVNEAFFGQGTRLTVV.

The chain has TRBV7-9 and TRBJ2-2, with D tentatively TRBD2 (6 bases). The germline CDR1 and CDR2 sequences are SEHNR and FQNEAQ (reference sequence). The length of the CDR3 is 15 residues. Trimming shortened V by 5 bases and J by 8 bases, and 18 bases separated the two germline ends. This chain's CDR3 is CASSPRVFGRGELFF. In nucleotides, the CDR3 is TGTGCCAGCAGCCCGAGGGTGTTCGGGAGAGGGGAGCTGTTTTTT.

This clonotype was counted only a few times. The CDR3 region has the DNA TGCAGCGCACGGAGGCAGGGGGCCTACGAGCAGTACTTC. Its protein product is CSARRQGAYEQYF. The chain joins TRBV29-1 to TRBJ2-7; TRBD1 aligns across 7 bases. The CDR3 spans 13 residues. CDR1 is SQVTM, CDR2 ANQGSEA, per germline. V shed 7 bases, J shed 2 bases, and the junction held 8 bases outside the gene matches.

The rearrangement uses TRBV4-3 and TRBJ2-3; D uncertain. The V gene lost 0 bases and the J gene lost 4 bases, with 5 bases spanning the gap. Germline CDR1 is LGHNA and CDR2 is YSLEER. The CDR3 runs 13 residues. CDR3 amino acids: CASSQEKADTQYF. Written as DNA, the CDR3 is TGCGCCAGCAGCCAAGAGAAAGCAGATACGCAGTATTTT.

This clonotype came up a few times. The chain couples TRBV7-8 to TRBJ2-1, with 13 positions matching TRBD2. Germline V gene lookup returns CDR1 SGHVS and CDR2 FQNEAQ. The CDR3 sequence is 15 residues long. V trimming: 7 bases; J trimming: 7 bases; junction bases outside the gene matches: 7. In DNA, the CDR3 is TGTGCCAGCAACCCGGGACTAGCGGGAACTAATGAGCAGTTCTTC. As protein: CASNPGLAGTNEQFF.

The chain carries TRBV7-2 and TRBJ2-5; D is undetermined. Germline V gene lookup returns CDR1 SGHTA and CDR2 FQGNSA. Trimming removed 4 bases from V and 7 bases from J, with 7 bases in between. The CDR3 contains 11 residues. CDR3 amino acids: CASSSRRTQYF. The CDR3 region has the DNA TGTGCCAGCAGCTCAAGGCGGACCCAGTACTTC.

The chain carries TRBV6-2 or TRBV6-3 and TRBJ2-2, with D maybe TRBD2 (5 bases). Germline loops: CDR1 MNHEY, CDR2 SVGEGT. This CDR3 has 15 residues. Trimming removed 2 bases from V and 1 base from J, with 8 bases in between. Here the CDR3 reads CASSYLGVNTGELFF. In DNA, the CDR3 is TGTGCCAGCAGTTACCTCGGGGTGAACACCGGGGAGCTGTTTTTT.

This rearrangement joins TRBV11-2 to TRBJ2-7; D is unresolved. V was clipped by 1 base and J by 0 bases, with 13 bases between them. Per germline, CDR1 SGHAT and CDR2 FQNNGV. The CDR3 extends over 16 amino acids. The CDR3 region has the DNA TGTGCCAGCAGCTTAGCCCACGGATATAGCTCCTACGAGCAGTACTTC. Residues: CASSLAHGYSSYEQYF.

The CDR3 region is CASSHGSGGWADTQYF. The CDR3 coding sequence is TGTGCCAGCAGCCACGGGTCCGGGGGCTGGGCAGATACGCAGTATTTT. The rearrangement uses TRBV3-1 and TRBJ2-3; D might be TRBD1 or TRBD2, each matching 6 bases. V was pared by 3 bases and J by 4 bases, with 17 bases between. Germline CDR1 LGHDT, CDR2 YNNKEL (reference sequence). CDR3 length: 16 residues.

The rearrangement uses TRBV20-1 and TRBJ1-2; D is ambiguous. Germline V gene lookup returns CDR1 DFQATT and CDR2 SNEGSKA (reference sequence). The length of the CDR3 is 13 residues. V was shortened by 0 bases and J by 10 bases, with 15 bases between the two germline ends. Here the CDR3 reads CSARDQRVFDYTF. Here the CDR3 DNA reads TGCAGTGCTAGAGATCAGAGGGTTTTCGACTACACCTTC.

The rearrangement uses TRBV12-3 or TRBV12-4 and TRBJ2-1; D gene uncertain. The CDR3 runs 12 residues. V was pared by 6 bases and J by 7 bases, with 10 bases between. The CDR3: CASSGSVNEQFF. For the CDR3, the DNA is TGTGCCAGCAGCGGCTCGGTAAATGAGCAGTTCTTC.

As to this clonotype: Relative to the germline gene, one junction end is altered; a read error may explain this. This chain uses TRBV7-6 with TRBJ1-2, with D possibly TRBD1 on 6 matching bases. CDR1 and CDR2 (germline): SGHVS, FNYEAQ. The CDR3 spans 15 residues. The CDR3 coding sequence is TGTGCCAGCAGCTTAGCGCCGGAGGGGGATTATGGCTGCACCTTC. It yields the protein CASSLAPEGDYGCTF.

This clonotype has just one count. The rearrangement joins TRBV27 to TRBJ1-4; D unclear. This CDR3 is built from 14 residues. Germline CDR1 reads MNHEY; CDR2 reads SMNVEV (reference sequence). Trimming left V 1 base short and J 4 bases short, with 7 bases between. Here the CDR3 reads CASSLYSVNEKLFF. The DNA of the CDR3 is TGTGCCAGCAGTTTATACAGTGTTAATGAAAAACTGTTTTTT.

The chain combines TRBV4-1 with TRBJ2-7; no reliable D call. Germline CDR1 is MGHRA and CDR2 is YSYEKL. The CDR3 loop spans 19 amino acids. V gave up 4 bases and J gave up 2 bases, with 27 bases separating them. For the CDR3, the DNA is TGCGCCAGCAGCCCAAGGGCAGGTCGGACGGCGGCAAGACCCTACGAGCAGTACTTC. Encoded protein: CASSPRAGRTAARPYEQYF.

CDR3 residues: CASSFSAGGRGNTQYF. DNA of the CDR3: TGTGCCAGCAGCTTTTCAGCGGGGGGACGGGGAAATACGCAGTATTTT. The rearrangement links TRBV14 to TRBJ2-3; 9 bases are a match to TRBD2. The CDR3 has 16 residues. V dropped 5 bases and J dropped 7; count of bases not matched to a gene: 13. Germline CDR1 reads SGHDN; CDR2 reads FVKESK.

The J gene is TRBJ2-5, the V gene TRBV28; TRBD2 matches at 7 bases. With V trimmed by 10 bases and J by 6 bases, 8 bases remained unmatched. Looked up from germline, CDR1 is MDHEN and CDR2 is SYDVKM. The CDR3 spans 12 residues. CDR3 sequence reads: CAIRGDPKTQYF. The CDR3 DNA reads TGTGCCATCCGGGGGGACCCGAAGACCCAGTACTTC.

This clonotype showed up just a few times. The chain links TRBV25-1 to TRBJ2-3, with D hard to call. Germline V gene lookup returns CDR1 MGHDK and CDR2 SYGVNS. The CDR3 totals 15 residues. V was pared by 2 bases and J by 6 bases, with 15 bases between. The CDR3 loop reads CASSEPGPIWDTQYF. CDR3 sequence (DNA): TGTGCCAGCAGTGAACCAGGACCCATTTGGGATACGCAGTATTTT.

The J gene is TRBJ1-1, the V gene TRBV5-1; a possible D gene is TRBD1 (5 bases). This CDR3 has 15 residues. Trimming stripped 4 bases from V and 0 bases from J, with 13 bases between. The germline gives CDR1 SGHRS, CDR2 YFSETQ. The CDR3 protein is CASSPTTDMNTEAFF. The CDR3 DNA follows: TGCGCCAGCAGCCCAACGACAGACATGAACACTGAAGCTTTCTTT. The full variable domain, its missing parts supplied by reference TRBV5-1 and TRBJ1-1, is KAGVTQTPRYLIKTRGQQVTLSCSPISGHRSVSWYQQTPGQGLQFLFEYFSETQRNKGNFPGRFSGRQFSNSRSEMNVSTLELGDSALYLCASSPTTDMNTEAFFGQGTRLTVV.

CDR3 amino acids: CASSLSASGAVYNEQFF. DNA of the CDR3: TGTGCCAGCAGTTTATCAGCTAGCGGGGCAGTCTACAATGAGCAGTTCTTC. J is TRBJ2-1 and V is TRBV28; 9 bases align to TRBD2. Trimming took 1 base from V and 3 from J; bases not matched to a gene: 7. Germline V gene data show CDR1 as MDHEN and CDR2 as SYDVKM. The CDR3 spans 17 residues.

The chain joins TRBV9 to TRBJ2-1, with D unresolved. In germline, CDR1 is SGDLS, CDR2 YYNGEE. This CDR3 has 14 amino acids. V was pared by 0 bases and J by 10 bases, with 14 bases between. The CDR3 is CASSVARSSYEQFF. In DNA form, the CDR3 reads TGTGCCAGCAGCGTAGCAAGGAGCTCCTACGAGCAGTTCTTC.

J is TRBJ1-6 and V is TRBV20-1, with D possibly being TRBD1 (5 bases). The CDR3 length is 14 residues. Per germline, CDR1 DFQATT and CDR2 SNEGSKA (reference sequence). Deletions cut 2 bases from V and 7 bases from J, with 12 bases between. The CDR3 nucleotides are TGCAGTGCTAGAATCCGCAGGGAAAATTCACCCCTCCACTTT. It translates to CSARIRRENSPLHF.